The present T cell receptor (beta chain) was sequenced within a study of spatial heterogeneity in lung cancer. About the study: Detection of beta-chain sequences consistently exceeded that of alpha-chain sequences. The study observed each unique TCR and UMI combination more than ten times on average in raw reads.

Study-wide points: Among blood samples, ubiquitous expanded tumor TCRs appeared more at resection than at follow-up.

One entry per CDR3 protein results from TCRdb running MiXCR on the 5' RACE reads. The sample records about 13,000 distinct CDR3 sequences, around 4.1% being singletons. This clonotype was observed at least ten times. The antigen remains unidentified. Germline V gene data show CDR1 as KGHDR and CDR2 as SFDVKD. Trimming shortened V by 0 bases and J by 2 bases, and 9 bases separated the two germline ends. The CDR3 covers 15 residues. The time point was: sample taken at primary tumor resection. The donor population consisted of over 55 patients with untreated, early-stage non-small cell lung cancer. This clonotype was obtained from a male donor with early-stage non-small cell lung cancer. Sequenced here: PBMCs, sampled at surgery. The chain carries TRBV24-1 and TRBJ2-5; the D gene is possibly TRBD2 (6 bases). The CDR3 DNA is TGTGCCACCAGTGATTTGAGGGACTTACAAGAGACCCAGTACTTC. It encodes CATSDLRDLQETQYF.